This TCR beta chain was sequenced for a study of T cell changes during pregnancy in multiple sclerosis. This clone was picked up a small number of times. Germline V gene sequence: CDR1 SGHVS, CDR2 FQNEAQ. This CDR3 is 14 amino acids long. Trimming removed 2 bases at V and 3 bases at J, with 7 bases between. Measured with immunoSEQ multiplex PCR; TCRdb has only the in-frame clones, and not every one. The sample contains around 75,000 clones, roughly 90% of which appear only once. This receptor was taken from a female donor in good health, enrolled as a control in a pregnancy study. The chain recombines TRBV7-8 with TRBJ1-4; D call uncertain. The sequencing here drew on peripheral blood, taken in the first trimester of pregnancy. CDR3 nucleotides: TGTGCCAGCAGCTTATTCGGTCCTAATGAAAAACTGTTTTTT. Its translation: CASSLFGPNEKLFF.